This T cell receptor (beta chain) derives from a study of CD8 T cells in ankylosing spondylitis. Findings of the study overall: Some of these motif variants have turned up before, in reports on reactive arthritis synovial fluid and blood. There was a TCR beta motif, made of several highly homologous variants, that appeared characteristic of ankylosing spondylitis blood. Reportedly, matched ankylosing spondylitis synovial fluid was significantly enriched for disease-linked clones.

Libraries for TCR beta were made by quantitative 5'-RACE with molecular barcodes. TCRdb called the 5' RACE reads again in MiXCR, with one record for every CDR3 protein. The sample records almost 400,000 distinct CDR3 sequences, about 22% being singletons. About this clonotype itself: Its antigen is unknown.

V was clipped by 0 bases and J by 0 bases, with 4 bases between them. Germline assignment: CDR1 LNHNV and CDR2 YYDKDF (reference sequence). This CDR3 spans 14 amino acids. The sample taken for sequencing was blood, either unsorted or a sorted T cell fraction (not recorded which). This clonotype was sampled from a male donor with ankylosing spondylitis. The chain recombines TRBV15 with TRBJ2-3; no clear D. The CDR3: CATSRDSSTDTQYF. The CDR3 DNA reads TGTGCCACCAGCAGAGATTCTAGCACAGATACGCAGTATTTT.